A single sample is the source of the 13 T cell receptor beta chains below, sequenced in a study of T cell repertoires in cytomegalovirus infection. MiXCR, applied by TCRdb to the reads, yields one record per CDR3 protein. The repertoire holds some 200,000 distinct CDR3 sequences, with approximately 38% as singletons. These receptors' targets are unknown. The source was CD8+ T cells from cultured PBMCs, collected from culture after CMV antigen stimulation. The receptors here all came from a human donor in good health (CMV status not recorded). Some clones in this sample may be carry-over from other donors' samples.

The chain couples TRBV7-3 to TRBJ2-2; 9 bases match TRBD1. J was trimmed by 6 bases and V by 5 bases; bases with no gene match: 7. This CDR3 region has 15 residues. Germline V gene lookup returns CDR1 SGHTA and CDR2 FQGTGA. The CDR3 loop is CASSRTGDGPGELFF. CDR3 bases: TGTGCCAGCAGCCGGACAGGGGACGGACCCGGGGAGCTGTTTTTT.

The CDR3 region has the DNA TGTGCCAGCAGCTTAGCCGGGACAGCGAACACTGAAGCTTTCTTT. As protein: CASSLAGTANTEAFF. The J gene is TRBJ1-1, the V gene TRBV13; 7 nucleotides align to TRBD1. The CDR3 sequence is 15 residues long. CDR1 PRHDT and CDR2 FYEKMQ come from the germline V gene (reference sequence). Trimming cost V 1 base and J 1 base; bases outside gene matches: 3.

This clonotype appeared a few times. V is TRBV7-3 and J is TRBJ2-7; a weak D match, TRBD1 (6 bases). Germline values: CDR1 SGHTA, CDR2 FQGTGA. The CDR3 extends over 15 amino acids. V lost 1 base, J lost 4 bases, and 14 bases lay in between. This CDR3 reads CASSLSPTGYYEQYF. The CDR3 DNA is TGTGCCAGCAGCTTAAGCCCGACAGGCTATTACGAGCAGTACTTC.

The genes are TRBV19 and TRBJ1-5, with D possibly TRBD1 on 6 matching bases. Trimming cost V 3 bases and J 4 bases, with 7 bases left between them. The CDR3 consists of 13 residues. Looked up from germline, CDR1 is LNHDA and CDR2 is SQIVND (reference sequence). CDR3 loop: CASSMDSNQPQHF. Here the CDR3 DNA reads TGTGCCAGTAGTATGGACAGTAATCAGCCCCAGCATTTT.

This chain links TRBV6-1 with TRBJ2-4, with TRBD2 identical over 12 bases. From germline, CDR1 is MNHNS and CDR2 SASEGT. V trimming: 5 bases; J trimming: 1 base; junction bases outside the gene matches: 12. The CDR3 is made up of 19 amino acids. CDR3 in amino acids: CASSYRLAGVGIAKNIQYF. CDR3 nucleotide sequence: TGTGCCAGCAGTTACAGACTAGCGGGAGTCGGGATCGCCAAAAACATTCAGTACTTC.

In this sample, this clonotype turned up a few times. The chain links TRBV27 to TRBJ2-2, with 14 bases fitting TRBD2. CDR3 length equals 20 residues. V lost 4 bases to trimming and J lost 6 bases; unmatched junction nucleotides: 16. Germline-derived CDR1 and CDR2 are MNHEY and SMNVEV (reference sequence). Here the CDR3 DNA reads TGTGCCAGCAGTTCCCCGGGACTAGCGGGAGCGGGTAGGGGGGCCGGGGAGCTGTTTTTT. It encodes CASSSPGLAGAGRGAGELFF.

This clonotype was seen ten or more times. The chain links TRBV7-8 to TRBJ2-1; 12 positions match TRBD2. CDR1 and CDR2 (germline): SGHVS, FQNEAQ. CDR3 length: 18 residues. V lost 1 base to trimming and J lost 3 bases; unmatched junction nucleotides: 7. The CDR3 nucleotides are TGTGCCAGCAGCTTAGTCGTTCTAGCGGGAGGGTGCTACAATGAGCAGTTCTTC. Translation: CASSLVVLAGGCYNEQFF.

This clonotype was seen ten or more times. The V and J genes are TRBV7-8 and TRBJ2-2, with 10 nucleotides matching TRBD2. The CDR3 runs 16 residues. After removal of 1 base from V and 4 bases from J, the junction contained 3 bases not matched to a gene. Germline loops: CDR1 SGHVS, CDR2 FQNEAQ. The CDR3 DNA is TGTGCCAGCAGCTTAGACCTAGCGGGGGTCACCGGGGAGCTGTTTTTT. This sequence encodes CASSLDLAGVTGELFF.

This sequence joins TRBV28 and TRBJ2-7; TRBD1 aligns across 7 bases. CDR3 length: 14 residues. Germline CDR1 MDHEN, CDR2 SYDVKM. V lost 4 bases and J lost 3; bases outside the gene matches: 6. The CDR3 reads CASSSWTGNYEQYF. The DNA for the CDR3 is TGTGCCAGCAGTTCCTGGACAGGAAACTACGAGCAGTACTTC. The complete variable domain, with remaining parts taken from reference TRBV28 and TRBJ2-7, reads DVKVTQSSRYLVKRTGEKVFLECVQDMDHENMFWYRQDPGLGLRLIYFSYDVKMKEKGDIPEGYSVSREKKERFSLILESASTNQTSMYLCASSSWTGNYEQYFGPGTRLTVT.

The J gene is TRBJ2-7, the V gene TRBV7-8, with D unclear. Germline CDR1 and CDR2: SGHVS and FQNEAQ. The CDR3 length is 15 residues. Trimming cost V 1 base and J 2 bases, with 12 bases left between them. CDR3 sequence: CASSLVWERPYEQYF. The DNA for the CDR3 is TGTGCCAGCAGCTTAGTCTGGGAACGACCCTACGAGCAGTACTTC.

V and J are TRBV7-6 and TRBJ2-5, with no clear D. Germline CDR1 is SGHVS and CDR2 is FNYEAQ. The ends were cut back, 5 bases at V and 5 bases at J, with 21 bases in the middle. CDR3 length: 16 amino acids. The CDR3 region is CASSPRSAVVAETQYF. As DNA, the CDR3 is TGTGCCAGCAGCCCCCGATCCGCAGTCGTGGCGGAGACCCAGTACTTC. Filled out from reference TRBV7-6 and TRBJ2-5, the complete variable domain reads GAGVSQSPRYKVTKRGQDVALRCDPISGHVSLYWYRQALGQGPEFLTYFNYEAQQDKSGLPNDRFSAERPEGSISTLTIQRTEQRDSAMYRCASSPRSAVVAETQYFGPGTRLLVL.

This clonotype was detected only a few times. The chain carries TRBV12-3 or TRBV12-4 and TRBJ2-1; D remains unclear. The ends were cut back, 5 bases at V and 1 base at J, with 6 bases in the middle. CDR3 length equals 13 residues. CDR3 protein: CASSPRSYNEQFF. Here the CDR3 DNA reads TGTGCCAGCAGTCCGAGGTCCTACAATGAGCAGTTCTTC.

The chain joins TRBV20-1 to TRBJ2-1, with 9 positions matching TRBD2. V was pared by 2 bases and J by 0 bases, with 17 bases of the junction left unmatched. This CDR3 is built from 20 residues. Germline V CDR1 and CDR2: DFQATT, SNEGSKA (reference sequence). The CDR3 DNA follows: TGCAGTGCTAGATCGTACTGGCAAGCGGGGGGTAGTAGCTCCTACAATGAGCAGTTCTTC. Protein: CSARSYWQAGGSSSYNEQFF.